These T cell receptor beta chains were read from a single sample in a study of T cells in Graves' hyperthyroidism and ophthalmopathy. One entry per CDR3 protein, called by TCRdb with MiXCR from the multiplex PCR reads. The table includes under 500,000 distinct CDR3 sequences, over 12% detected once. Material for sequencing was blood. Receptor source: a man in his forties or fifties with Graves' ophthalmopathy. The conserved cysteine and the conserved F or W are not part of the CDR3 here.

J gene: TRBJ2-1
V gene: TRBV27
CDR3 protein: ASSLPGQGVGNEQF

J gene: TRBJ2-1
V gene: TRBV15
CDR3 protein: ATSSQGAGNNEQF

J gene: TRBJ2-1
V gene: TRBV14
CDR3 protein: ASSQPLTGSNEQF

J gene: TRBJ2-6
V gene: TRBV5-1
CDR3 protein: ASSSPLRTGANVLT

J gene: TRBJ2-1
V gene: TRBV30
CDR3 protein: AWSFGSSYNEQF

J gene: TRBJ2-5
V gene: TRBV27
CDR3 protein: ASSLSSGQRLVTQQETQY

J gene: TRBJ2-7
V gene: TRBV4-2
CDR3 protein: ASSPKPGLDNEQY

J gene: TRBJ1-2
V gene: TRBV29-1
CDR3 protein: SVAAVGYGYT

J gene: TRBJ1-3
V gene: TRBV12-3/TRBV12-4
CDR3 protein: ASSWTSSGNTIY

J gene: TRBJ2-1
V gene: TRBV20-1
CDR3 protein: SARDLLSGGDSYNEQF

J gene: TRBJ2-3
V gene: TRBV28
CDR3 protein: ASRDASALRGDTQY

J gene: TRBJ2-3
V gene: TRBV7-9
CDR3 protein: ASISPGDVDTQY

J gene: TRBJ1-1
V gene: TRBV3-1
CDR3 protein: ASSSAGGMNTEAF

J gene: TRBJ2-7
V gene: TRBV7-9
CDR3 protein: ASSSTGTSGRVGQY

J gene: TRBJ2-7
V gene: TRBV28
CDR3 protein: ASSFIIKGQTYEQY

J gene: TRBJ2-5
V gene: TRBV7-9
CDR3 protein: ASSFEQKETQY

J gene: TRBJ2-1
V gene: TRBV3-1
CDR3 protein: ASSQVLAVNNEQF

J gene: TRBJ2-7
V gene: TRBV3-1
CDR3 protein: ASSQVVGLAGGPGEQY

J gene: TRBJ2-5
V gene: TRBV28
CDR3 protein: ASSFSSFSTGLTRETQY

J gene: TRBJ2-1
V gene: TRBV6-6
CDR3 protein: ASSYSGTHNNEQF

J gene: TRBJ2-7
V gene: TRBV27
CDR3 protein: ASSLSSVETYEQY

J gene: TRBJ2-7
V gene: TRBV2
CDR3 protein: ASSDPSGRAYEQY

J gene: TRBJ2-1
V gene: TRBV20-1
CDR3 protein: SGRTGGPYNEQF

J gene: TRBJ2-3
V gene: TRBV6-1
CDR3 protein: ASRRGNTADTQY

J gene: TRBJ2-3
V gene: TRBV20-1
CDR3 protein: SARPPTDTQY

J gene: TRBJ2-3
V gene: TRBV6-1
CDR3 protein: ASTGGTSTDTQY

J gene: TRBJ1-1
V gene: TRBV5-1
CDR3 protein: ASSLVEGANTEAF

J gene: TRBJ2-3
V gene: TRBV7-2
CDR3 protein: ASNFTSTDTQY

J gene: TRBJ1-2
V gene: TRBV12-3/TRBV12-4
CDR3 protein: ASSSGIHYGYT

J gene: TRBJ1-1
V gene: TRBV5-5
CDR3 protein: ASSSLVNTEAF

J gene: TRBJ1-2
V gene: TRBV6-4
CDR3 protein: ASKPHPGGYGYT

J gene: TRBJ2-1
V gene: TRBV7-2
CDR3 protein: ASSSSRSNYNEQF

J gene: TRBJ2-1
V gene: TRBV6-1
CDR3 protein: ASRGVAGVDPNEQF

J gene: TRBJ2-7
V gene: TRBV2
CDR3 protein: ASRTTGLGYEQY

J gene: TRBJ2-2
V gene: TRBV9
CDR3 protein: ASSGGLAGGPGELF

J gene: TRBJ2-1
V gene: TRBV27
CDR3 protein: ASSFLAGGISYNEQF

J gene: TRBJ2-2
V gene: TRBV29-1
CDR3 protein: SVAQNTGELF

J gene: TRBJ2-5
V gene: TRBV5-1
CDR3 protein: ASSLVQIGQETQY

J gene: TRBJ2-3
V gene: TRBV29-1
CDR3 protein: SVESRGRTTDTQY

J gene: TRBJ2-2
V gene: TRBV3-1
CDR3 protein: ASSQELGAPGELF

J gene: TRBJ2-3
V gene: TRBV9
CDR3 protein: ASSGPIEGNTDTQY

J gene: TRBJ2-4
V gene: TRBV11-3
CDR3 protein: ASSQDAGTSKNIQY

J gene: TRBJ2-7
V gene: TRBV14
CDR3 protein: ASSPSMGTVSYEQY

J gene: TRBJ2-7
V gene: TRBV18
CDR3 protein: ASSPVGWVSSYEQY

J gene: TRBJ2-4
V gene: TRBV11-2
CDR3 protein: ASSQGGPGNIQY

J gene: TRBJ1-5
V gene: TRBV18
CDR3 protein: ASSPTGGSNQPQH

J gene: TRBJ1-5
V gene: TRBV2
CDR3 protein: ASKGGVNQPQH

J gene: TRBJ2-7
V gene: TRBV5-1
CDR3 protein: ASSLMTSAYEQY

J gene: TRBJ2-1
V gene: TRBV19
CDR3 protein: ASSLLGQRHNEQF

J gene: TRBJ2-7
V gene: TRBV3-1
CDR3 protein: ASSPTGRVLSYEQY

J gene: TRBJ2-7
V gene: TRBV5-1
CDR3 protein: ASSPSGLAASSYEQY

J gene: TRBJ1-3
V gene: TRBV5-1
CDR3 protein: ASSPQTQGTGNTIY